Presented here are 17 T cell receptor beta chains from one specimen sequenced in a study of preoperative IRX-2 immunotherapy in early breast cancer. Treatment defined: preoperative locoregional IRX-2 cytokine immunotherapy. The method was immunoSEQ multiplex PCR; TCRdb's version includes in-frame clones alone and lacks a portion of them. This sample has approximately 38,000 clones; roughly four fifths occur once, and the top ten carry around 1.4%. This sample comprised lymph node tissue, obtained after IRX-2 immunotherapy. Receptor source: a human donor with breast cancer.

The V call is TRBV6-8, the J call TRBJ1-5; 10 nucleotides align to TRBD1. Per germline, CDR1 MNHGY and CDR2 SAAAGT. J was trimmed by 4 bases and V by 3 bases; bases with no gene match: 6. CDR3 length: 16 amino acids. CDR3 nucleotides: TGTGCCAGCAGTTATCACCGGGACAGGGGAAATCAGCCCCAGCATTTT. Protein: CASSYHRDRGNQPQHF.

This clone was recorded only once. The V call is TRBV7-1, the J call TRBJ2-7; possibly TRBD1 for D (5 bases). TRBV7-1 is filed as an ORF, its function uncertain. This CDR3 region has 14 residues. The V gene lost 4 bases and the J gene lost 4 bases, with 14 bases spanning the gap. The DNA for the CDR3 is TGTGCCAGCAGCTTATTGGGGCAGACGTACGAGCAGTACTTC. The encoded protein is CASSLLGQTYEQYF.

This clone has only a few counts. V and J are TRBV12-5 and TRBJ2-5; 8 nucleotides align to TRBD1. The CDR3 is made up of 14 amino acids. From germline, CDR1 is LGHNT and CDR2 FRNRAP. J lost 4 bases, V lost 5 bases, and 6 bases had no gene match. For the CDR3, the DNA is TGTGCTAGTGGTCCCGGGACAGGAGCAGAGACCCAGTACTTC. Its protein is CASGPGTGAETQYF.

The genes are TRBV28 and TRBJ1-2; 10 nucleotides line up with TRBD1. The V and J ends lost 2 bases and 7 bases, in that order; junction bases with no gene match: 7. Germline CDR1 MDHEN, CDR2 SYDVKM. The CDR3 covers 15 residues. CDR3 amino acids: CASSLEGTGDRGYTF. CDR3 nucleotides: TGTGCCAGCAGTTTAGAGGGGACAGGGGATCGTGGCTACACCTTC.

This chain links TRBV7-4 with TRBJ2-1; D is possibly TRBD1 or TRBD2 (5 bases each). Germline assignment: CDR1 SGHVT and CDR2 SQSDAQ. There are 13 residues in the CDR3. V shed 0 bases and J shed 10 bases, with 10 bases lying between them. As DNA, the CDR3 is TGTGCCAGCAGCTTAGCGCTGGGGGTGGAGCAGTTCTTC. It codes for CASSLALGVEQFF. Looking up the rest from reference TRBV7-4 and TRBJ2-1 gives the full variable domain: GAGVSQSPRYKVAKRGRDVALRCDSISGHVTLYWYRQTLGQGSEVLTYSQSDAQRDKSGRPSGRFSAERPERSVSTLKIQRTEQGDSAVYLCASSLALGVEQFFGPGTRLTVL.

The chain combines TRBV5-1 with TRBJ2-2; 9 nucleotides line up with TRBD1. The CDR3 has 16 residues. Germline values: CDR1 SGHRS, CDR2 YFSETQ. V was clipped by 2 bases and J by 1 base; unmatched bases: 3. The CDR3 sequence: CASSFGQGWNTGELFF. The CDR3 region has the DNA TGCGCCAGCAGCTTTGGACAGGGGTGGAACACCGGGGAGCTGTTTTTT. Complete variable domain (other parts from reference TRBV5-1 and TRBJ2-2): KAGVTQTPRYLIKTRGQQVTLSCSPISGHRSVSWYQQTPGQGLQFLFEYFSETQRNKGNFPGRFSGRQFSNSRSEMNVSTLELGDSALYLCASSFGQGWNTGELFFGEGSRLTVL.

For this clone: Other DNA sequences of this sample code for an identical CDR3. The chain carries TRBV15 and TRBJ1-5; perhaps TRBD1 as D (6 bases). Germline CDR1 and CDR2: LNHNV and YYDKDF (reference sequence). The V end lost 2 bases, the J end lost 4 bases, and 15 bases lay between the germline ends. This CDR3 is 16 amino acids long. This CDR3 reads CATSRYSTGSNQPQHF. CDR3 DNA: TGTGCCACCAGCAGATACTCGACAGGATCTAATCAGCCCCAGCATTTT.

A single count supports this clone. CDR3 sequence (DNA): TGCAGTACTGGGACAGGGAGGGAAGGCTACACCTTC. Translated, it gives CSTGTGREGYTF. The chain uses TRBV29-1 and TRBJ1-2, with 9 bases lining up with TRBD1. The CDR3 loop spans 12 amino acids. The germline V gene encodes CDR1 SQVTM and CDR2 ANQGSEA.

The CDR3 loop reads CASSLETGNQPQHF. CDR3 nucleotide sequence: TGTGCCAGCAGCTTAGAAACAGGCAATCAGCCCCAGCATTTT. The chain couples TRBV11-3 to TRBJ1-5; D remains ambiguous. V was shortened by 0 bases and J by 2 bases, with 5 bases between the two germline ends. The CDR3 consists of 14 residues. From germline, CDR1 is SGHNT and CDR2 YENEEA.

V usage is TRBV6-8 and J usage is TRBJ2-5, with D possibly matching TRBD1 (6 bases). This CDR3 contains 15 residues. Per germline, CDR1 MNHGY and CDR2 SAAAGT. Trimming cost V 8 bases and J 0 bases, with 16 bases left between them. Written as DNA, the CDR3 is TGTGCCAGCTCAGGGGCAGGAGGATACCAAGAGACCCAGTACTTC. As protein: CASSGAGGYQETQYF.

This clone was counted a single time. The chain is built from TRBV25-1 and TRBJ1-4; D unresolved. The CDR3 runs 14 residues. The V end was cut by 1 base, the J end by 4 bases, with 7 bases between. From germline, CDR1 is MGHDK and CDR2 SYGVNS. CDR3 bases: TGTGCCAGCAGTGAATTTGGCTTTAATGAAAAACTGTTTTTT. This codes for CASSEFGFNEKLFF.

The chain has TRBV18 and TRBJ2-1; no clear D gene. Trimming stripped 3 bases from V and 7 bases from J, with 13 bases between. The germline CDR1 and CDR2 sequences are KGHSH and LQKENI. The CDR3 extends over 14 amino acids. CDR3: CASSPLGHGNEQFF. The CDR3 nucleotides are TGTGCCAGCTCACCCCTAGGTCACGGGAATGAGCAGTTCTTC.

The genes are TRBV19 and TRBJ1-2; maybe TRBD1 (6 bases). CDR3 length: 15 amino acids. With 3 bases removed from V and 5 bases from J, the gap between germline ends came to 16 bases. Germline-derived CDR1 and CDR2 are LNHDA and SQIVND (reference sequence). The CDR3 DNA is TGTGCCAGTAGTATTTCCGGGGGCGGCCGATATGGCTACACCTTC. Translation: CASSISGGGRYGYTF.

The chain couples TRBV11-3 to TRBJ2-3, with 11 positions matching TRBD1. After removal of 5 bases from V and 6 bases from J, the junction contained 10 bases not matched to a gene. Germline V gene sequence: CDR1 SGHNT, CDR2 YENEEA. The CDR3 is made up of 16 amino acids. This CDR3 reads CASSPGGTGGSDTQYF. The CDR3 nucleotides are TGTGCCAGCAGCCCCGGAGGGACAGGGGGGTCGGATACGCAGTATTTT.

This chain connects TRBV22-1 to TRBJ1-2; the D segment call TRBD1 is taken from the table without a DNA check. TRBV22-1 is noted as a pseudogene. The CDR3 covers 13 residues. CDR3 DNA: TGTGCCAGCAGTCGAGGGACAGATTATGGCTACACCTTC. It specifies CASSRGTDYGYTF.

This sequence joins TRBV19 and TRBJ2-1; TRBD2 might be the D (5 bases). In germline, CDR1 is LNHDA, CDR2 SQIVND (reference sequence). The CDR3 sequence is 11 residues long. With 3 bases removed from V and 8 bases from J, the gap between germline ends came to 5 bases. The CDR3 spells CASSISDEQFF. DNA for the CDR3: TGTGCCAGTAGTATTAGCGATGAGCAGTTCTTC.

This rearrangement joins TRBV11-1 to TRBJ1-5; 10 bases are shared with TRBD1. The CDR3 has 18 amino acids. The V segment lost 4 bases and the J segment 2 bases; nucleotides outside the gene matches: 11. Germline CDR1 reads SGHAT; CDR2 reads FQDESV (reference sequence). The CDR3 loop reads CASSSPGQGLWGNQPQHF. CDR3 nucleotides: TGTGCCAGCAGCTCACCGGGACAGGGGCTGTGGGGCAATCAGCCCCAGCATTTT. Variable domain in full (rest from reference TRBV11-1 and TRBJ1-5): EAEVAQSPRYKITEKSQAVAFWCDPISGHATLYWYRQILGQGPELLVQFQDESVVDDSQLPKDRFSAERLKGVDSTLKIQPAELGDSAMYLCASSSPGQGLWGNQPQHFGDGTRLSIL.